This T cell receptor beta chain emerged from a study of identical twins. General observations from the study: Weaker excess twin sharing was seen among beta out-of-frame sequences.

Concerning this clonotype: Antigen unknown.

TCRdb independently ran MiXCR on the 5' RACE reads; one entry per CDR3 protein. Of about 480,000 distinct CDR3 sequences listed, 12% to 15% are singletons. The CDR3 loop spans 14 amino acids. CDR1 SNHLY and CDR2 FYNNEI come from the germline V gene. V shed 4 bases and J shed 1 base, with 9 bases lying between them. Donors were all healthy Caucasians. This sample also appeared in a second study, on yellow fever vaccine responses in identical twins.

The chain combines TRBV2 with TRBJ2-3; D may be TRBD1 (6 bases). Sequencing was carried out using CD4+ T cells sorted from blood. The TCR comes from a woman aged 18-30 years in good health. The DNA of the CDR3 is TGTGCCAGCAGTGTTAGGACAGGCACAGATACGCAGTATTTT. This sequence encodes CASSVRTGTDTQYF.